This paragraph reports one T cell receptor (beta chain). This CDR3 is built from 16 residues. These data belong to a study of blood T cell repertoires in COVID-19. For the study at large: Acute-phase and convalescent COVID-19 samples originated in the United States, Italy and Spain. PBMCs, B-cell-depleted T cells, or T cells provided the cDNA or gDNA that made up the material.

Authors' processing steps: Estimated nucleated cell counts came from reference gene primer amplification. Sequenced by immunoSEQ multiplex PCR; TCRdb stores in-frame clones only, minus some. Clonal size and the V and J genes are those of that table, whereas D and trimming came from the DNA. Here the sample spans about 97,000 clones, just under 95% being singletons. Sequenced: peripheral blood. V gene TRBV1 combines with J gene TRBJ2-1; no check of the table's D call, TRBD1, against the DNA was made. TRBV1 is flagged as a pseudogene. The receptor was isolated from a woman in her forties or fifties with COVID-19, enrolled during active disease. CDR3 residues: CTSSRHLGQVYNEQFF. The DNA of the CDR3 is TGCACCAGCAGCCGACACCTGGGACAGGTTTACAATGAGCAGTTCTTC.